This T cell receptor (beta chain) derives from a study of cytotoxic CD8 clonotypes in ibrutinib-treated CLL. About the study: Among the patients, ten to eleven presented as relapsed/refractory and around 15 as treatment-naive; about 17 showed unmutated IGHV. Study-level results: Having risen at ibrutinib response, clonality had fallen back toward baseline by progression.

On this clone: Its antigen remains unknown.

The CDR3 totals 11 residues. The V gene's germline CDR1 is MDHEN and CDR2 SYDVKM. Trimming took 2 bases from V and 6 from J, leaving 5 bases between them. Genomic DNA in a quantity of approximately 1.8 micrograms was derived from cryopreserved PBMCs for TCR beta libraries. TCRdb's table, derived via immunoSEQ multiplex PCR, lists solely in-frame clones and lacks some. In the table there are over 70,000 clones, around 83% of which are singletons. The chain is built from TRBV28 and TRBJ2-7; D not certain. The TCR originated in a human donor with chronic lymphocytic leukemia. The sample here was PBMCs, taken before ibrutinib treatment. The CDR3 nucleotides are TGTGCCAGCAGTTTAGAAGGCGAGCAGTACTTC. It yields the protein CASSLEGEQYF.